A single sample gave rise to the 27 T cell receptor beta chains below, sequenced in a study of shared clonotypes between healthy human individuals. Measured with immunoSEQ multiplex PCR; TCRdb has only the in-frame clones, and not every one. The profile shows roughly 2.1 million clones, 90% to 95% of them singletons. CD8 cells classed as naive were CD45RO-negative and positively selected for CCR7, excluding terminally differentiated effector memory CD45RA+ cells. The specimen sequenced was naive CD8+ T cells from PBMCs. These receptors all come from a man aged 18 to 29 in good health. Some clones in this sample may be carry-over from other donors' samples.

Comment on this clone: Distinct nucleotide sequences in the sample also encode this CDR3. The J gene is TRBJ2-5, the V gene TRBV7-9; D may be TRBD2 (6 bases). Trimming took off 4 bases at V and 2 bases at J, with 8 bases between the two ends. This CDR3 spans 13 amino acids. Germline-derived CDR1 and CDR2 are SEHNR and FQNEAQ (reference sequence). The CDR3 DNA follows: TGTGCCAGCAGCTCGGGACTTCAAGAGACCCAGTACTTC. Residues: CASSSGLQETQYF.

Only one count was recorded for this clone. The chain employs TRBV7-2 and TRBJ1-2, with TRBD1 matching 8 bases. Germline CDR1 reads SGHTA; CDR2 reads FQGNSA. CDR3 size: 18 residues. Trimming took 1 base from V and 7 from J; bases not matched to a gene: 17. CDR3 residues: CASSLETAGRGRDFGYTF. For the CDR3, the DNA is TGTGCCAGCAGCTTAGAGACGGCGGGCAGGGGGCGGGACTTTGGCTACACCTTC.

The V gene is TRBV27, the J gene TRBJ2-7; 9 bases match TRBD2. The J segment lost 6 bases and the V segment lost 5 bases, leaving 5 bases of the junction unmatched. The CDR3 runs 13 residues. Germline V gene sequence: CDR1 MNHEY, CDR2 SMNVEV (reference sequence). The CDR3 DNA sequence: TGTGCCAGCAGTCCGCTAGCGGGACCCGAGCAGTACTTC. It is translated as CASSPLAGPEQYF.

The sample holds a few counts of this clone. The gene calls are TRBV30 and TRBJ1-1, with D perhaps TRBD1 (5 bases). Trimming removed 5 bases from V and 5 bases from J, with 9 bases in between. CDR1 is GTSNPN, CDR2 SVGIG, per germline (reference sequence). The CDR3 runs 11 residues. CDR3 sequence (DNA): TGTGCCTGGGGCAGGGAGACTGAAGCTTTCTTT. As protein: CAWGRETEAFF. Using reference TRBV30 and TRBJ1-1 for the parts outside the CDR3, the full variable domain is SQTIHQWPATLVQPVGSPLSLECTVEGTSNPNLYWYRQAAGRGLQLLFYSVGIGQISSEVPQNLSASRPQDRQFILSSKKLLLSDSGFYLCAWGRETEAFFGQGTRLTVV.

The chain links TRBV11-2 to TRBJ1-1; D gene ambiguous. Trimming removed 8 bases from V and 0 bases from J, with 13 bases in between. The CDR3 is made up of 14 amino acids. Germline V lookup: CDR1 SGHAT, CDR2 FQNNGV. CDR3 protein: CASEPQRMNTEAFF. The CDR3 nucleotides are TGTGCCAGCGAACCACAGAGAATGAACACTGAAGCTTTCTTT.

The chain couples TRBV6-5 to TRBJ2-7; the D gene is possibly TRBD2 (6 bases). V shed 6 bases and J shed 3 bases, with 15 bases lying between them. CDR1 is MNHEY, CDR2 SVGAGI, per germline. The CDR3 runs 14 residues. This CDR3 is CASSPSRDFYEQYF. In DNA, the CDR3 is TGTGCCAGCAGCCCCTCCCGGGACTTCTACGAGCAGTACTTC.

The genes are TRBV15 and TRBJ2-7; 12 bases map to TRBD2. The CDR3 is 17 amino acids. Trimming cost V 1 base and J 2 bases; bases outside gene matches: 6. Germline V gene sequence: CDR1 LNHNV, CDR2 YYDKDF (reference sequence). CDR3 sequence: CATSRGLAGVGAYEQYF. The CDR3 region has the DNA TGTGCCACCAGCAGAGGACTAGCGGGAGTGGGGGCCTACGAGCAGTACTTC.

The CDR3 loop reads CASSVGINSGNTIYF. The CDR3 coding sequence is TGTGCCAGCAGCGTGGGGATTAACTCTGGAAACACCATATATTTT. The chain uses TRBV9 and TRBJ1-3, with D uncertain. The CDR3 spans 15 residues. Trimming cost V 2 bases and J 0 bases, with 9 bases left between them. Germline V gene data show CDR1 as SGDLS and CDR2 as YYNGEE.

The genes are TRBV5-1 and TRBJ2-7, with D perhaps matching TRBD2 (5 bases). Germline V CDR1 and CDR2: SGHRS, YFSETQ. Trimming removed 0 bases from V and 3 bases from J, with 16 bases in between. There are 16 residues in the CDR3. This CDR3 reads CASSLGARLAIYEQYF. The CDR3 bases are TGCGCCAGCAGCTTGGGGGCAAGGCTAGCAATCTACGAGCAGTACTTC.

The sample holds one count of this clone. The chain is built from TRBV6-5 and TRBJ2-1; 8 bases fit TRBD1. J gave up 5 bases and V 5 bases, and 8 bases lay outside the gene matches. Germline loops: CDR1 MNHEY, CDR2 SVGAGI. The CDR3 length is 15 residues. As DNA, the CDR3 is TGTGCCAGCAGTCCCCCGGGACAGGCTGACAATGAGCAGTTCTTC. Translated, it gives CASSPPGQADNEQFF.

The chain joins TRBV19 to TRBJ2-5, with D maybe TRBD1 (7 bases). V was clipped by 8 bases and J by 4 bases, with 14 bases between them. Germline V CDR1 and CDR2: LNHDA, SQIVND (reference sequence). CDR3 size: 13 residues. CDR3 sequence reads: CASQSRDRETQYF. CDR3 nucleotide sequence: TGTGCCAGTCAATCGCGGGACAGAGAGACCCAGTACTTC.

V gene TRBV5-6 combines with J gene TRBJ1-4; D might be TRBD1 (5 bases). CDR1 is SGHDT, CDR2 YYEEEE, per germline. V lost 4 bases, J lost 12 bases, and 22 bases lay in between. CDR3 length: 15 residues. The CDR3 nucleotides read TGTGCCAGCAGCGCCTCGGGGGTCGGGATGCACGAACTGTTTTTT. Encoded protein: CASSASGVGMHELFF.

A word on this clone: Within the sample, other DNA sequences also encode this same CDR3. The gene calls are TRBV27 and TRBJ1-5, with TRBD1 identical over 8 bases. The CDR3 is made up of 15 amino acids. Germline CDR1 reads MNHEY; CDR2 reads SMNVEV (reference sequence). Losses at the gene ends were 5 bases for V and 2 bases for J; bases not matched to a gene: 5. This chain's CDR3 is CASSPDRGGNQPQHF. The CDR3 nucleotides read TGTGCCAGCAGTCCCGACAGGGGAGGCAATCAGCCCCAGCATTTT.

The genes are TRBV6-6 and TRBJ1-5; 9 positions agree with TRBD1. The CDR3 runs 16 residues. From germline, CDR1 is MNHNY and CDR2 SVGAGI (reference sequence). Losses at the gene ends were 6 bases for V and 6 bases for J; bases not matched to a gene: 12. This chain's CDR3 is CASRAPLTGGGQPQHF. CDR3 in DNA: TGTGCCAGCAGGGCTCCACTGACAGGGGGTGGTCAGCCCCAGCATTTT.

Concerning this clone: The same CDR3 also results from other DNA sequences found in this sample. The genes are TRBV11-2 and TRBJ2-1; 7 positions match TRBD2. The germline V gene encodes CDR1 SGHAT and CDR2 FQNNGV. Trimming at V came to 1 base and at J to 6 bases, leaving 6 bases not matched to a gene. The CDR3 contains 15 residues. CDR3 nucleotides: TGTGCCAGCAGCTTAGGGCTAGCGGTACTCAATGAGCAGTTCTTC. Encoded protein: CASSLGLAVLNEQFF. The entire variable domain, with the rest obtained from reference TRBV11-2 and TRBJ2-1, is as follows: EAGVAQSPRYKIIEKRQSVAFWCNPISGHATLYWYQQILGQGPKLLIQFQNNGVVDDSQLPKDRFSAERLKGVDSTLKIQPAKLEDSAVYLCASSLGLAVLNEQFFGPGTRLTVL.

The chain is built from TRBV10-1 and TRBJ2-7; 12 bases are shared with TRBD2. Germline CDR1 is WNHNN and CDR2 is SYGVQD (reference sequence). The CDR3 covers 14 residues. With V trimmed by 0 bases and J by 9 bases, 3 bases remained unmatched. The CDR3 reads CASSESGLAGTQYF. The CDR3, as DNA: TGCGCCAGCAGTGAGTCGGGACTAGCGGGTACGCAGTACTTC.

The rearrangement links TRBV28 to TRBJ1-2; D unresolved. Germline V gene lookup returns CDR1 MDHEN and CDR2 SYDVKM. The germline V and J ends were trimmed by 4 bases and 8 bases, with 17 bases remaining between them. CDR3 size: 14 residues. The CDR3 region is CASSSSREGGGYTF. As DNA, the CDR3 is TGTGCCAGCAGTTCATCCCGCGAGGGAGGCGGCTACACCTTC.

This clone appeared a single time. V and J are TRBV6-6 and TRBJ2-7; no clear D. In germline, CDR1 is MNHNY, CDR2 SVGAGI (reference sequence). This CDR3 region has 15 residues. Trimming removed 6 bases from V and 0 bases from J, with 15 bases in between. The CDR3 DNA reads as TGTGCCAGCAGCGAAGAAACACGGAGCTCCTACGAGCAGTACTTC. Translating it yields CASSEETRSSYEQYF.

This chain joins TRBV5-1 and TRBJ2-7; 9 bases agree with TRBD1. The ends lost 4 bases at V and 2 bases at J; junction bases unmatched: 4. Germline CDR1 SGHRS, CDR2 YFSETQ. The CDR3 contains 14 residues. This CDR3 is CASSVGQGTYEQYF. The CDR3 DNA sequence: TGCGCCAGCAGCGTTGGACAGGGGACCTACGAGCAGTACTTC.

The J gene is TRBJ2-7, the V gene TRBV7-9; perhaps D is TRBD1 or TRBD2 (5 bases each). This CDR3 is 14 amino acids long. Germline V lookup: CDR1 SEHNR, CDR2 FQNEAQ (reference sequence). V gave up 4 bases and J gave up 6 bases, with 16 bases separating them. CDR3 sequence (DNA): TGTGCCAGCAGCTCATTCCGGGACCAGGGCGAGCAGTACTTC. It yields the protein CASSSFRDQGEQYF.

J is TRBJ2-7 and V is TRBV5-4; a weak D match, TRBD1 (6 bases). CDR3 length: 18 amino acids. Germline loops: CDR1 SGHNT, CDR2 YYREEE (reference sequence). V was cut by 0 bases and J by 5 bases, with 24 bases left in between. CDR3 in amino acids: CASSLGRIDRTLRHEQYF. The CDR3 DNA sequence: TGTGCCAGCAGCTTGGGGCGAATAGACAGGACCTTACGCCACGAGCAGTACTTC.

The chain joins TRBV27 to TRBJ2-1, with 13 bases lining up with TRBD2. V shed 6 bases and J 9 bases; nucleotides not matched to a gene: 5. Germline CDR1 and CDR2: MNHEY and SMNVEV (reference sequence). This CDR3 spans 14 amino acids. CDR3 sequence reads: CASSGTSGIIEQFF. The CDR3, as DNA: TGTGCCAGCAGCGGGACTAGCGGGATCATTGAGCAGTTCTTC.

This chain uses TRBV27 with TRBJ2-7; D perhaps matches TRBD1 (6 bases). This CDR3 is built from 14 residues. From germline, CDR1 is MNHEY and CDR2 SMNVEV (reference sequence). The V end lost 6 bases, the J end lost 2 bases, and 14 bases lay between the germline ends. CDR3: CASRLEQGPYEQYF. CDR3 nucleotide sequence: TGTGCCAGCAGACTAGAACAGGGTCCCTACGAGCAGTACTTC.

This clone was counted a single time. The V and J genes are TRBV6-5 and TRBJ2-7; D is possibly TRBD2 (5 bases). The germline CDR1 and CDR2 sequences are MNHEY and SVGAGI. The V gene lost 2 bases and the J gene lost 2 bases, with 10 bases spanning the gap. The CDR3 is 14 amino acids. CDR3 sequence: CASSYKDGTYEQYF. The CDR3 bases are TGTGCCAGCAGTTACAAGGACGGGACCTACGAGCAGTACTTC.

V gene TRBV4-2 combines with J gene TRBJ2-3; TRBD1 matches at 7 bases. The ends lost 1 base at V and 3 bases at J; junction bases unmatched: 4. The CDR3 length is 15 residues. Per germline, CDR1 LGHNA and CDR2 YNFKEQ. CDR3 DNA sequence: TGTGCCAGCAGCCAAGTAAACAGGGGAACAGATACGCAGTATTTT. It is translated as CASSQVNRGTDTQYF.

The chain recombines TRBV28 with TRBJ1-1; D unclear. The CDR3 contains 12 residues. V lost 4 bases and J 7 bases, leaving 10 bases between the germline ends. The germline CDR1 and CDR2 sequences are MDHEN and SYDVKM. In nucleotides, the CDR3 is TGTGCCAGCAGTTGGGCTAGGGATGAAGCTTTCTTT. Translating it yields CASSWARDEAFF.

A single count supports this clone. V usage is TRBV28 and J usage is TRBJ1-2; the D gene is possibly TRBD1 (5 bases). Deletions cut 3 bases from V and 2 bases from J, with 22 bases between. CDR1 and CDR2 (germline): MDHEN, SYDVKM. The CDR3 totals 18 residues. CDR3 in amino acids: CASSFLDGPIGGNYGYTF. The CDR3 bases are TGTGCCAGCAGTTTCTTGGACGGCCCTATTGGGGGGAACTATGGCTACACCTTC.